A selection of T cell receptor beta chains follows, all from one sample in a study of T cell repertoires in cytomegalovirus infection. MiXCR, applied by TCRdb to the reads, yields one record per CDR3 protein. The table has about 230,000 distinct CDR3 sequences, roughly 6.5% seen once. The sequencing input was PBMCs. Receptor source: a human donor in good health (CMV status not recorded). Some clones in this sample may be carry-over from other donors' samples. The CDR3 runs from the conserved cysteine through the conserved F or W. The D gene is left open where the match is weak. Size values are once, few and many counts, or a class for expanded clones, and some rows have none.

>TRBV28|TRBJ1-1|many|.
TGTGCCAGCAGCCCCACCCCGCGGGCAGGGTGGAACACTGAAGCTTTCTTT
CASSPTPRAGWNTEAFF
>TRBV12-3/TRBV12-4|TRBJ1-1|many|.
TGTGCCAGCAGACGAATAAACACTGAAGCTTTCTTT
CASRRINTEAFF
>TRBV7-9|TRBJ1-1|.|.
TGTGCCAGCAGCTTAGATGGGGTTTGGGGTGGGTACACTGAAGCTTTCTTT
CASSLDGVWGGYTEAFF
>TRBV2|TRBJ2-1|many|.
TGTGCCAGCAAAAATGGGGGGCTATGGAATGAGCAGTTCTTC
CASKNGGLWNEQFF
>TRBV12-3/TRBV12-4|TRBJ1-1|many|TRBD1
TGTGCCAGCAGTAGACAGGGGCCAAAAGCTTTCTTT
CASSRQGPKAFF
>TRBV27|TRBJ2-7|many|TRBD1
TGTGCCAGCAGTTGGACAGGCAAAGATAAGCGGCAGTACTTC
CASSWTGKDKRQYF
>TRBV28|TRBJ1-1|few|.
TGTGCCAGCAGTCTGGAATCTTTCTACACTGAAGCTTTCTTT
CASSLESFYTEAFF
>TRBV5-1|TRBJ1-2|.|.
TGCGCCAGCTGCTCCGGGACCGCAAACTATGGCTACACCTTC
CASCSGTANYGYTF
>TRBV2|TRBJ2-7|few|.
TGTGCCAGCAGTGTCAGACTCACCTACGAGCAGTACTTC
CASSVRLTYEQYF
>TRBV14|TRBJ1-4|many|.
TGTGCCAGCAGCCCTGGACTCCCAACTAATGAAAAACTGTTTTTT
CASSPGLPTNEKLFF
>TRBV20-1|TRBJ2-1|many|TRBD2
TGCAGTGCTAGGAAAGCGGGGGGTTCCTACAATGAGCAGTTCTTC
CSARKAGGSYNEQFF
>TRBV6-5|TRBJ2-2|many|.
TGTGCCAGCGGTATGGGGGCCCAAGCCGGGGAGCTGTTTTTT
CASGMGAQAGELFF
>TRBV7-9|TRBJ2-1|many|TRBD2
TGTGCCAGCAGCTTAGGTAGCGGGGGGGCAGATGAGCAGTTCTTC
CASSLGSGGADEQFF
>TRBV5-5|TRBJ1-1|.|.
TGTGCCAGCAGCCCGATATCCACTGAAGCTTTCTTT
CASSPISTEAFF
>TRBV20-1|TRBJ1-1|few|.
TGCAGTGTCCCCTCTACAACCGAAGCTTTCTTT
CSVPSTTEAFF
>TRBV6-2/TRBV6-3|TRBJ2-1|few|TRBD2
TGTGCCAGCAGTTCAACGACTAGCGGGGGACCATACAATGAGCAGTTCTTC
CASSSTTSGGPYNEQFF
>TRBV6-2/TRBV6-3|TRBJ2-2|many|TRBD1
TGTGCCAGCAGTTTCCTGACAGGGGGCGCCGACACCGGGGAGCTGTTTTTT
CASSFLTGGADTGELFF
>TRBV20-1|TRBJ1-6|.|.
TGCAGTGCCCCGACAGCATATAATTCACCCCTCCACTTT
CSAPTAYNSPLHF
>TRBV7-2|TRBJ1-1|many|.
TGTGCCAGCAGCTTATACCAAGACACTGAAGCTTTCTTT
CASSLYQDTEAFF
>TRBV4-1|TRBJ1-2|.|.
TGCGCCAGCAGCCAAGAAGGACGATATGGCTACACCTTC
CASSQEGRYGYTF
>TRBV7-2|TRBJ2-7|many|.
TGTGCCAGCAGCCGACGGACCCTAGACGAGCAGTACTTC
CASSRRTLDEQYF
>TRBV20-1|TRBJ1-2|.|TRBD1
TGCAGTGGGCTAGGACAGGTGGGCTATGGCTACACCTTC
CSGLGQVGYGYTF
>TRBV2|TRBJ2-4|many|.
TGTGCCAGCAGTGAGGGGTTAGACTCGAGTAAAAACATTCAGTACTTC
CASSEGLDSSKNIQYF
>TRBV7-2|TRBJ2-5|many|TRBD2
TGTGCCAGCAGCTTAGGGGGAGCGGGGGCCCAAGAGACCCAGTACTTC
CASSLGGAGAQETQYF
>TRBV20-1|TRBJ2-5|many|.
TGCAGTGCTAGGCGAGATGCCCCCCAAGAGACCCAGTACTTC
CSARRDAPQETQYF
>TRBV25-1|TRBJ1-1|many|TRBD1
TGTGCCAGCAGTGAATCCCCAGGGGGTACGGGCACTGAAGCTTTCTTT
CASSESPGGTGTEAFF
>TRBV29-1|TRBJ2-7|many|TRBD1
TGCAGCGTTGTTTTGGGGGGACAGGGATACGAGCAGTACTTC
CSVVLGGQGYEQYF
>TRBV29-1|TRBJ2-7|many|TRBD2
TGCAGCGTTGCCAGGGGACTAGCGGGCGCTGCCTACGAGCAGTACTTC
CSVARGLAGAAYEQYF